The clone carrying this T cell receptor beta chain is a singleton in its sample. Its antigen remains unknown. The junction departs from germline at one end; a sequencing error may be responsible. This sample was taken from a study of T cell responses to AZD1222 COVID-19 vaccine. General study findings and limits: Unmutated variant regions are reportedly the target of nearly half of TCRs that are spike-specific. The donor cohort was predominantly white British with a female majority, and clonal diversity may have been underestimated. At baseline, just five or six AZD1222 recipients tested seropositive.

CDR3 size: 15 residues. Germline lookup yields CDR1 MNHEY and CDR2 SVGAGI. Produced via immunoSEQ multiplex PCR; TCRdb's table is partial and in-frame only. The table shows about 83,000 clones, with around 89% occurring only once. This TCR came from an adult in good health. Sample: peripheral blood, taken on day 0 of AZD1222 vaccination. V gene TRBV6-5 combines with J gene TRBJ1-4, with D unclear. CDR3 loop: CASSYSPGSNEKLFF. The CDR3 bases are TGTGCCAGCAGCTACTCCCCGGGATCGAATGAAAAACTGTTTTTT.